This T cell receptor (beta chain) emerged from a study of OX40 agonist ivuxolimab in advanced cancers. Study context: Subjects had a mean age of roughly 60 years, with a range of roughly 23 to 80; almost 85% were male.

The CDR3 consists of 17 residues. J lost 5 bases, V lost 1 base, and 8 bases had no gene match. Germline loops: CDR1 KGHSH, CDR2 LQKENI. Generated by immunoSEQ multiplex PCR, the TCRdb table keeps only in-frame clones and is missing some. The sample shows some 71,000 clones, 86% of them seen only once. General study results and limits: Normalized T-cell clonal expansion was also low in a subset of nonresponders.

In the case of this clone: Its antigen is unknown.

The source of this sequence is an adult with an advanced solid tumor such as melanoma, head and neck, liver or kidney cancer. The chain employs TRBV18 and TRBJ2-2, with 9 bases that match TRBD1. The starting material was CD4+ or CD8+ T cells sorted from blood, obtained in a trial of the OX40 agonist ivuxolimab. CDR3 region: CASSPRTGGARTGELFF. The CDR3 coding sequence is TGTGCCAGCTCACCACGTACAGGGGGCGCGAGAACCGGGGAGCTGTTTTTT.